This T cell receptor beta chain was profiled in a study of T cells of healthy individuals. Each CDR3 protein is one row after TCRdb ran MiXCR on the 5' RACE reads. The sample shows around 98,000 distinct CDR3 sequences, approximately 16% of them seen only once. V was clipped by 0 bases and J by 0 bases; unmatched bases: 2. CDR1 and CDR2 from the germline V gene are LNHNV and YYDKDF (reference sequence). There are 15 residues in the CDR3. The chain recombines TRBV15 with TRBJ2-7, with 7 bases lining up with TRBD1. This clonotype originated in a human donor in good health. The DNA of the CDR3 is TGTGCCACCAGCAGAGAAAGGGACAGCTCCTACGAGCAGTACTTC. Encoded protein: CATSRERDSSYEQYF. The whole variable domain, filled in from reference TRBV15 and TRBJ2-7, reads DAMVIQNPRYQVTQFGKPVTLSCSQTLNHNVMYWYQQKSSQAPKLLFHYYDKDFNNEADTPDNFQSRRPNTSFCFLDIRSPGLGDTAMYLCATSRERDSSYEQYFGPGTRLTVT.